Following are 14 T cell receptor beta chains from one sample sequenced in a study of cytomegalovirus exposure and HLA in healthy donors. The PCR used 60 Vbeta and 13 Jbeta primers. Sequencing was performed with immunoSEQ multiplex PCR; in TCRdb, only in-frame clones are kept and a portion is missing. The sample includes about 130,000 clones, approximately 84% of them seen just once. The sample taken for sequencing was PBMCs. These receptor sequences come from a woman between 35 and 50 years old in good health and CMV-seronegative.

The rearrangement links TRBV20-1 to TRBJ1-5; D is undetermined. V lost 3 bases and J 5 bases, leaving 5 bases between the germline ends. The germline V gene has CDR1 DFQATT and CDR2 SNEGSKA (reference sequence). The CDR3 runs 11 residues. For the CDR3, the DNA is TGCAGTGCTAGTGGAGATCAGCCCCAGCATTTT. The encoded protein is CSASGDQPQHF.

V is TRBV6-5 and J is TRBJ1-3; 9 nucleotides agree with TRBD1. Germline-derived CDR1 and CDR2 are MNHEY and SVGAGI. Germline trimming cut 0 bases from V and 2 bases from J; bases unmatched to any gene: 2. CDR3 length: 16 residues. CDR3 sequence (DNA): TGTGCCAGCAGTTACTCGACAGGGGGGACTGGAAACACCATATATTTT. Protein: CASSYSTGGTGNTIYF.

The chain is built from TRBV5-1 and TRBJ1-3, with a possible D match to TRBD1 (5 bases). V lost 4 bases and J lost 0, with 11 bases in between. The germline V gene has CDR1 SGHRS and CDR2 YFSETQ. The CDR3 consists of 15 residues. The DNA for the CDR3 is TGCGCCAGCAGCCCCTCAGACAGCTCTGGAAACACCATATATTTT. Its translation is CASSPSDSSGNTIYF.

This clone was counted once. CDR3 in amino acids: CSVELDRVGYEQYF. The CDR3 DNA follows: TGCAGCGTTGAATTAGACAGGGTGGGCTACGAGCAGTACTTC. The V and J genes are TRBV29-1 and TRBJ2-7; 7 bases line up with TRBD1. Trimming removed 2 bases from V and 3 bases from J; junction bases left unmatched: 7. Germline CDR1 reads SQVTM; CDR2 reads ANQGSEA. The CDR3 consists of 14 residues.

This chain connects TRBV5-1 to TRBJ2-7; 7 bases are a match to TRBD1. Germline V gene data show CDR1 as SGHRS and CDR2 as YFSETQ. V trimming: 4 bases; J trimming: 9 bases; junction bases outside the gene matches: 19. This CDR3 spans 16 amino acids. CDR3 DNA sequence: TGCGCCAGCAGCGGAGCATTACGGGACAGCGCATCAGCGCAGTACTTC. It specifies CASSGALRDSASAQYF. The full variable domain, with the rest looked up from reference TRBV5-1 and TRBJ2-7, is KAGVTQTPRYLIKTRGQQVTLSCSPISGHRSVSWYQQTPGQGLQFLFEYFSETQRNKGNFPGRFSGRQFSNSRSEMNVSTLELGDSALYLCASSGALRDSASAQYFGPGTRLTVT.

This chain links TRBV6-5 with TRBJ1-2; D is uncertain. Per the germline V gene, CDR1 is MNHEY and CDR2 is SVGAGI. V lost 2 bases and J lost 9, with 13 bases in between. The CDR3 is 13 residues long. CDR3 in DNA: TGTGCCAGCAGTTACCCAACCGGTGCGAGCTACACCTTC. It encodes CASSYPTGASYTF.

The rearrangement links TRBV5-1 to TRBJ1-5, with unresolved D. This CDR3 spans 15 amino acids. Trimming removed 2 bases from V and 2 bases from J, with 11 bases in between. Germline V gives CDR1 SGHRS, CDR2 YFSETQ. CDR3 loop: CASSFAGEGNQPQHF. CDR3 nucleotide sequence: TGCGCCAGCAGCTTCGCTGGAGAGGGCAATCAGCCCCAGCATTTT.

The chain couples TRBV5-1 to TRBJ1-1, with 9 bases aligning to TRBD1. V lost 4 bases, J lost 4 bases, and 14 bases stayed unmatched. CDR1 is SGHRS and CDR2 is YFSETQ in the germline V gene. The CDR3 has 17 amino acids. CDR3 sequence (DNA): TGCGCCAGCAGCCGTGCACCGGGACAGGGCCGGGGCACTGAAGCTTTCTTT. Translated: CASSRAPGQGRGTEAFF.

The V gene is TRBV30, the J gene TRBJ1-3; 7 bases align to TRBD1. CDR1 GTSNPN and CDR2 SVGIG come from the germline V gene (reference sequence). The CDR3 contains 15 residues. Trimming removed 3 bases from V and 4 bases from J; junction bases left unmatched: 9. CDR3 in DNA: TGTGCCTGGAGAGAAGACAGGGCGCGAGGAAACACCATATATTTT. This translates into CAWREDRARGNTIYF.

The CDR3 nucleotides are TGTGCCAGCAGCCTAAGCAGGCGGGGGGCGCATTCGTCGCTGTTCTTC. Protein sequence: CASSLSRRGAHSSLFF. The rearrangement joins TRBV11-1 to TRBJ2-1, with 8 bases identical to TRBD2. This CDR3 is 16 amino acids long. Losses at the gene ends were 5 bases for V and 15 bases for J; bases not matched to a gene: 21. CDR1 and CDR2 (germline): SGHAT, FQDESV (reference sequence).

V is TRBV5-1 and J is TRBJ1-2; D may be TRBD1 (5 bases). The CDR3 sequence is 13 residues long. Trimming took off 0 bases at V and 6 bases at J, with 9 bases between the two ends. Per germline, CDR1 SGHRS and CDR2 YFSETQ. The CDR3 nucleotides are TGCGCCAGCAGCTTGGTCCCGGGGGATGGCTACACCTTC. Residues: CASSLVPGDGYTF.

Details on this clone: Sequence at one end of the junction differs from germline and may be a read error. V and J are TRBV6-1 and TRBJ2-6; TRBD1 might be the D (5 bases). The CDR3 extends over 14 amino acids. Per germline, CDR1 MNHNS and CDR2 SASEGT. This chain's CDR3 is CASSERSGANGLTF. DNA for the CDR3: TGTGCCAGCAGTGAGCGCTCTGGGGCCAACGGCCTGACTTTC.

This chain links TRBV13 with TRBJ2-2; 12 nucleotides agree with TRBD2. Looked up from germline, CDR1 is PRHDT and CDR2 is FYEKMQ (reference sequence). CDR3 size: 15 residues. Unmatched junction bases numbered 1, after V lost 4 bases and J lost 4 bases. Here the CDR3 reads CASSSSGGATGELFF. The CDR3 nucleotides read TGTGCCAGCAGCTCTAGCGGGGGGGCCACCGGGGAGCTGTTTTTT.

The chain employs TRBV28 and TRBJ2-1; 8 nucleotides match TRBD2. J gave up 0 bases and V 7 bases, and 5 bases lay outside the gene matches. This CDR3 is built from 15 residues. Germline CDR1 and CDR2: MDHEN and SYDVKM. Here the CDR3 reads CASNSGGDSYNEQFF. The CDR3 DNA reads as TGTGCCAGCAATTCGGGGGGGGACTCCTACAATGAGCAGTTCTTC.